These T cell receptor beta chains were read from a single sample in a study of T cell responses to AZD1222 COVID-19 vaccine. Profiled with immunoSEQ multiplex PCR; TCRdb holds only in-frame clones, not every one. Here the sample spans 100,000 or so clones, around 89% being singletons. This specimen was peripheral blood, taken on day 0 of AZD1222 vaccination. These receptors came from an adult in good health. Each CDR3 is given with its conserved first and last residue. Fields, in order: clone size, D gene, J gene, V gene, CDR3 DNA, CDR3 protein. A D gene is named only where the DNA matches it firmly. For some rows the clone size is stated as once, few or many, or as a class when expanded; others skip it.

NA | NA | TRBJ2-2 | TRBV21-1 | TGTGCCAGCAGCAAAGGGCCCCGAACGGGCACCGGGGAGCTGTTTTTT | CASSKGPRTGTGELFF
once | NA | TRBJ1-6 | TRBV28 | TGTGCCAGCAGAACGGGGTACGATTCACCCCTCCACTTT | CASRTGYDSPLHF
once | NA | TRBJ1-1 | TRBV5-6 | TGTGCCAGCAGCAACGAGGTGCAGGGCCTGAACACTGAAGCTTTCTTT | CASSNEVQGLNTEAFF
NA | NA | TRBJ2-5 | TRBV3-1/TRBV3-2 | TGTGCCAGCAGGTCCAAACAAGAGACCCAGTACTTC | CASRSKQETQYF
NA | NA | TRBJ1-6 | TRBV6-1 | TGTGCCAGCAGCCGGGACCTCTATAATTCACCCCTCCACTTT | CASSRDLYNSPLHF
NA | NA | TRBJ2-1 | TRBV19 | TGTGCCAGTAGGGGGGCCTCTTCCTACAATGAGCAGTTCTTC | CASRGASSYNEQFF
NA | NA | TRBJ2-7 | TRBV2 | TGTGCCAGCACGTCGAGCGCGGCAGTGGAGCAGTACTTC | CASTSSAAVEQYF
NA | NA | TRBJ1-2 | TRBV6-4 | TGTGCCAGCAGTGACGGGGAGGTGGGCCTCTATGGCTACACCTTC | CASSDGEVGLYGYTF
NA | NA | TRBJ1-6 | TRBV9 | TGTGCCAGCAGCGCGAGTCCTGGACAGATAAATTCACCCCTCCACTTT | CASSASPGQINSPLHF
NA | NA | TRBJ2-5 | TRBV29-1 | TGCAGCGTTGAGAACAGGGAAGAGACCCAGTACTTC | CSVENREETQYF
NA | NA | TRBJ2-5 | TRBV12-3/TRBV12-4 | TGTGCCAGCAGTTTAGCCAGGGCGGAGACCCAGTACTTC | CASSLARAETQYF
NA | NA | TRBJ2-3 | TRBV7-2 | TGTGCCAGCAGCTACGACAAGTCAGATACGCAGTATTTT | CASSYDKSDTQYF
NA | TRBD2 | TRBJ2-3 | TRBV11-3 | TGTGCCAGCAGCTTAGGGTCCAGCGGGGGGGCAGATACGCAGTATTTT | CASSLGSSGGADTQYF
NA | NA | TRBJ2-1 | TRBV6-1 | TGTGCCAGCAGTGAATCTCCGTTGGGGTATGAGCAGTTCTTC | CASSESPLGYEQFF
NA | NA | TRBJ2-1 | TRBV4-2 | TGTGCCAGCAGCCGGACAGTTTACAATGAGCAGTTCTTC | CASSRTVYNEQFF
NA | NA | TRBJ2-6 | TRBV7-9 | TGTGCCAGCAGCTACAGGGTCGGTTCTGGGGCCAACGTCCTGACTTTC | CASSYRVGSGANVLTF
NA | TRBD1 | TRBJ2-6 | TRBV19 | TGTGCCAGTAGTATTACCGGACAGGGTATCTCTGGGGCCAACGTCCTGACTTTC | CASSITGQGISGANVLTF
once | NA | TRBJ2-1 | TRBV24-1 | TGTGCCACCAGTGAGGGGTGGGGGGGCTTCAATGAGCAGTTCTTC | CATSEGWGGFNEQFF
once | NA | TRBJ2-1 | TRBV6-5 | TGTGCCAGCAGTTTACCCCCAAATGAGCAGTTCTTC | CASSLPPNEQFF
once | TRBD2 | TRBJ2-3 | TRBV10-2 | TGCGCCAGCAGCGATAGCGGGGGGGCAGTAGATACGCAGTATTTT | CASSDSGGAVDTQYF
NA | TRBD1 | TRBJ2-5 | TRBV5-1 | TGCGCCAGCAGCTTGGGCGCTTTGACAGGGGCCATAGAGACCCAGTACTTC | CASSLGALTGAIETQYF
NA | NA | TRBJ1-1 | TRBV3-1/TRBV3-2 | TGTGCCAGCAGCCCTGGAGGCCACCGGAACACTGAAGCTTTCTTT | CASSPGGHRNTEAFF